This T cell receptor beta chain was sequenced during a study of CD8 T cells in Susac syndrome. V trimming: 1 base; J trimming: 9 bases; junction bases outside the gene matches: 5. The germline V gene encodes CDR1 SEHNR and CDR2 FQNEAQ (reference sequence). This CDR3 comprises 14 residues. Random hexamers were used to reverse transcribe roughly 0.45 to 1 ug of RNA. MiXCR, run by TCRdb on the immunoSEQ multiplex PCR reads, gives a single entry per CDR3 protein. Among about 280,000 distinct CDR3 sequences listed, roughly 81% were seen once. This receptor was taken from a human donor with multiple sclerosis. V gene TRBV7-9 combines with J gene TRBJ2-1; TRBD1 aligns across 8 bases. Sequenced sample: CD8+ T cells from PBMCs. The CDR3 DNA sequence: TGTGCCAGCAGCTTAGATCCAGGGGGCCCTGAGCAGTTCTTC. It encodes CASSLDPGGPEQFF.